This T cell receptor (beta chain) was identified during a study of tumor-infiltrating lymphocytes in primary liver carcinoma. Findings and caveats of the study: Overlap between tumor regions exceeded overlap of tumor with adjacent tissue or blood.

The CDR3 covers 15 residues. V lost 1 base and J lost 3, with 10 bases in between. RNA was extracted from whole blood without cell sorting, alongside germline DNA. Around 4.1 milliliters of peripheral blood were collected before surgery. With a constant-region primer, TCR beta cDNA was made from 450 to 650 ng of total RNA. Employing slightly modified ARM-PCR, three nested multiplex PCR rounds were run, and these gave rise to the TCR beta libraries. Forward primers for TRBV1-TRBV30 and a C-beta reverse primer served the first two PCR rounds, at about 11 cycles each. TCRdb itself ran the multiplex PCR reads through MiXCR, one entry per CDR3 protein. Of 310,000 or so distinct CDR3 sequences in the sample, 50% to 75% were seen once. Worth noting for this clonotype: Its antigen is not identified.

V gene TRBV12-3 or TRBV12-4 combines with J gene TRBJ1-5, with unresolved D. The sample taken for sequencing was peripheral blood. This clonotype was obtained from a woman aged 25-40 years with primary liver carcinoma and hepatitis B virus infection. The CDR3 loop is CASSLEVGNNQPQHF. CDR3 DNA sequence: TGTGCCAGCAGTTTAGAGGTCGGAAACAATCAGCCCCAGCATTTT.